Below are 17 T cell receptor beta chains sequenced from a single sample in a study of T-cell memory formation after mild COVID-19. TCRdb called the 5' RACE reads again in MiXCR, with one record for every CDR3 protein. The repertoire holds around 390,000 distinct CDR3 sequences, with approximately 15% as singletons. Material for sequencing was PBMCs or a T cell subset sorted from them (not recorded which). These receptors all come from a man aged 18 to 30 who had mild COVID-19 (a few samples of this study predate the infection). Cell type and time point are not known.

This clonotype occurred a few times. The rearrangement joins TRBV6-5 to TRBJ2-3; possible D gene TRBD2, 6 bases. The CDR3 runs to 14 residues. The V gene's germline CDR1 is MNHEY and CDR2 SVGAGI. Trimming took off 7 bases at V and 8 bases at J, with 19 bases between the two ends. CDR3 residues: CASKGVGAGGTQYF. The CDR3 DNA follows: TGTGCCAGCAAAGGGGTAGGAGCGGGTGGTACGCAGTATTTT.

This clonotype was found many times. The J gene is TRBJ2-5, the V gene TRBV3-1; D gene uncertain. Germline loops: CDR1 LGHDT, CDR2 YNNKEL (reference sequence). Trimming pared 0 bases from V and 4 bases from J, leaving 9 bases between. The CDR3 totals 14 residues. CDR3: CASSQDPGRETQYF. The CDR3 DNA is TGTGCCAGCAGCCAAGACCCGGGCCGAGAGACCCAGTACTTC.

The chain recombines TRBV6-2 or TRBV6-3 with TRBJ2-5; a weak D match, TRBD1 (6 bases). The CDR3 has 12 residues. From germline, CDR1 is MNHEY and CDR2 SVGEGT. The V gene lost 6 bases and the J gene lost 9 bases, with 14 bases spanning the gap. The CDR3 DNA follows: TGTGCCAGCAGACTCCGGGACAAGCCCCAGTACTTC. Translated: CASRLRDKPQYF.

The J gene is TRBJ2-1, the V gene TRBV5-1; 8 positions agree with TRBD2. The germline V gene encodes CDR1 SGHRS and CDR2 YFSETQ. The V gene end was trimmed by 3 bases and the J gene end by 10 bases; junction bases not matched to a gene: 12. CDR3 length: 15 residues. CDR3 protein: CASSSIGGARGEQFF. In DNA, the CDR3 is TGCGCCAGCAGCTCGATCGGGGGGGCCAGGGGCGAGCAGTTCTTC.

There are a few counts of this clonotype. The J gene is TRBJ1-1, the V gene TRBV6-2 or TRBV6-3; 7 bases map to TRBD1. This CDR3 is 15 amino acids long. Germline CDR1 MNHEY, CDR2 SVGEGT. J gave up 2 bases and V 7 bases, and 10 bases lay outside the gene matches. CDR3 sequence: CASTPIGQANTEAFF. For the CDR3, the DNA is TGTGCCAGCACCCCAATCGGACAGGCTAACACTGAAGCTTTCTTT.

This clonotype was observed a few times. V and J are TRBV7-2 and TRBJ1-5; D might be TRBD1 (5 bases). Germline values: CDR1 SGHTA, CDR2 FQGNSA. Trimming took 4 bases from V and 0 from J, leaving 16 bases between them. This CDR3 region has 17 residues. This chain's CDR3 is CASSSRGGFYSNQPQHF. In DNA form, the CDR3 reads TGTGCCAGCAGCTCCCGGGGCGGGTTTTATAGCAATCAGCCCCAGCATTTT.

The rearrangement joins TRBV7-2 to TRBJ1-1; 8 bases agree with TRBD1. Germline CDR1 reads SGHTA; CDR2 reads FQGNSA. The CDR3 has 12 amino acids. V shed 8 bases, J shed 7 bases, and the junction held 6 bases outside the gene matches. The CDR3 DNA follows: TGTGCCAGCGGACAGGGAGGAGATGAAGCTTTCTTT. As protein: CASGQGGDEAFF.

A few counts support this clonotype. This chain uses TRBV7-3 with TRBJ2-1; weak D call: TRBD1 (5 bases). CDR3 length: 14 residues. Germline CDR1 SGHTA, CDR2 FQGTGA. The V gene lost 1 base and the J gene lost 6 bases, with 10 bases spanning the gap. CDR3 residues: CASSLSLGVNEQFF. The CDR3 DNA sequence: TGTGCCAGCAGCTTAAGCCTAGGGGTCAATGAGCAGTTCTTC.

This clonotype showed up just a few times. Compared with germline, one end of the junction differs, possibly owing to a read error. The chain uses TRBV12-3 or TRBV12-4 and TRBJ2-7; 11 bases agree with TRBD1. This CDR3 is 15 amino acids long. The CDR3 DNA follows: TGTGCCAGCGCTGGAGGGACAGGGGGACGTTACGTGCAGTACTTC. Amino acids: CASAGGTGGRYVQYF.

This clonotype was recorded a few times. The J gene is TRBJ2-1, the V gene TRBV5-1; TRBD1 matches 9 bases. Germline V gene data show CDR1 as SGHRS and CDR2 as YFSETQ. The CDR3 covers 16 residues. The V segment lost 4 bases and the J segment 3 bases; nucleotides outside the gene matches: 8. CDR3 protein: CASSGTGTGHYNEQFF. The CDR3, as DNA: TGCGCCAGCAGCGGAACCGGGACAGGGCACTACAATGAGCAGTTCTTC. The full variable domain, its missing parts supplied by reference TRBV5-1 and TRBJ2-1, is KAGVTQTPRYLIKTRGQQVTLSCSPISGHRSVSWYQQTPGQGLQFLFEYFSETQRNKGNFPGRFSGRQFSNSRSEMNVSTLELGDSALYLCASSGTGTGHYNEQFFGPGTRLTVL.

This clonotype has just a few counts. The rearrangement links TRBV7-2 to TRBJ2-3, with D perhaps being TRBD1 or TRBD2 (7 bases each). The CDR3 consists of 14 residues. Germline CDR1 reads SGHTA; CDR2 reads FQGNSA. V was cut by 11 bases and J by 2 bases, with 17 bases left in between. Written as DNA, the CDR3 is TGTGCCTCCAGGGGGGGAAGCCTCACAGATACGCAGTATTTT. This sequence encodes CASRGGSLTDTQYF.

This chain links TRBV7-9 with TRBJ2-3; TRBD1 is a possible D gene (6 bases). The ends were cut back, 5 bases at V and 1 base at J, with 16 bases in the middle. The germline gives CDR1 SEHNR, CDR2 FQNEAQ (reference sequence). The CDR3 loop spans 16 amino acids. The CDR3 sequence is CASSISQGRGTDTQYF. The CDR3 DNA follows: TGTGCCAGCAGCATCTCACAGGGAAGGGGCACAGATACGCAGTATTTT.

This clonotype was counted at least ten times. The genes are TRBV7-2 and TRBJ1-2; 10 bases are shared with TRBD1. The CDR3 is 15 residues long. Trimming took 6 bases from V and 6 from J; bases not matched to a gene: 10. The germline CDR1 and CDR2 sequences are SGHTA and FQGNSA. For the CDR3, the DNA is TGTGCCAGCAGGGCCCCGGGACAGGGGCTTCATGGCTACACCTTC. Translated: CASRAPGQGLHGYTF.

The CDR3 sequence is CASSGLRTEDNTGELFF. In DNA, the CDR3 is TGTGCCAGCAGCGGCCTAAGGACTGAGGATAACACCGGGGAGCTGTTTTTT. V gene TRBV7-9 combines with J gene TRBJ2-2; TRBD2 is a possible D gene (5 bases). Trimming removed 5 bases from V and 2 bases from J, with 18 bases in between. CDR1 and CDR2 (germline): SEHNR, FQNEAQ (reference sequence). This CDR3 is 17 amino acids long.

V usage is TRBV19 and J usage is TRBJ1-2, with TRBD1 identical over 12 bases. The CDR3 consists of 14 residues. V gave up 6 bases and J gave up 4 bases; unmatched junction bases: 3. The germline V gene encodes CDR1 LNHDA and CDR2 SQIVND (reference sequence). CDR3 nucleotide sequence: TGTGCCAGTAGAGGGACAGGGGGCACCTATGGCTACACCTTC. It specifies CASRGTGGTYGYTF.

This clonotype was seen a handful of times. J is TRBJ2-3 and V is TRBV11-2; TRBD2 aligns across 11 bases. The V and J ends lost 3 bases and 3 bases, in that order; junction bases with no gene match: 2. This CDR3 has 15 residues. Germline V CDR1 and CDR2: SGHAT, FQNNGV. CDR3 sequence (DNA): TGTGCCAGCAGCTTGACTAGCGGGATGACAGATACGCAGTATTTT. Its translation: CASSLTSGMTDTQYF.

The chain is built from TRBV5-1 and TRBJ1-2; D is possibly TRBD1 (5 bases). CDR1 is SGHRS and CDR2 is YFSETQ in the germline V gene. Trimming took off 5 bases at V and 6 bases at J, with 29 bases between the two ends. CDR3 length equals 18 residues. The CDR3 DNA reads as TGCGCCAGCAGGCTTGGACCCTCTCGGGGTTCAGGGTACGATGGCTACACCTTC. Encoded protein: CASRLGPSRGSGYDGYTF.